This T cell receptor (beta chain) derives from a study of cytomegalovirus exposure and HLA in healthy donors. Whole-study findings and limits: Later work found most CMV-associated TCR beta chains apparently HLA-restricted. No immune exposure information besides CMV serostatus was available. Specificity for CMV antigens was confirmed in vitro for a few of the CMV-associated chains.

The CDR3 is 13 amino acids. V shed 8 bases and J shed 6 bases, with 18 bases lying between them. Germline V gene lookup returns CDR1 GTSNPN and CDR2 SVGIG (reference sequence). With regard to this clone: Its target is not known.

13 Jbeta primers and 60 Vbeta primers were used for the PCR. The protocol was immunoSEQ multiplex PCR, while the TCRdb copy is restricted to in-frame clones and leaves out a portion. The sample includes 130,000 to 150,000 clones, over 70% of them seen just once. The receptor was isolated from a woman between 40 and 55 years old in good health and CMV-seronegative. V and J are TRBV30 and TRBJ2-3; the D gene is possibly TRBD2 (6 bases). The sequencing sample was made of PBMCs. The CDR3 bases are TGTGCCCAAAGTGCGGGGCTGCGGGATACGCAGTATTTT. This encodes CAQSAGLRDTQYF.